Below are 9 T cell receptor beta chains sequenced from a single sample in a study of T cell responses to AZD1222 COVID-19 vaccine. Data came from immunoSEQ multiplex PCR; TCRdb stores just in-frame clones and leaves some out. This table has approximately 140,000 clones, around 90% appearing once. This specimen was peripheral blood, taken on day 0 of AZD1222 vaccination. These receptors were collected from an adult in good health.

This chain uses TRBV28 with TRBJ1-2; no reliable D call. Trimming took 5 bases from V and 2 from J, leaving 9 bases between them. The length of the CDR3 is 13 residues. Germline V lookup: CDR1 MDHEN, CDR2 SYDVKM. This CDR3 reads CASSPTPNYGYTF. The CDR3 nucleotides are TGTGCCAGCAGTCCTACACCCAACTATGGCTACACCTTC.

The genes are TRBV5-1 and TRBJ2-2; D uncertain. The CDR3 is 16 amino acids. Germline CDR1 reads SGHRS; CDR2 reads YFSETQ. V lost 4 bases and J lost 0, with 13 bases in between. The CDR3 region has the DNA TGCGCCAGCAGCCCCGGGTATTTCGCGAACACCGGGGAGCTGTTTTTT. The encoded protein is CASSPGYFANTGELFF.

V gene TRBV6-5 combines with J gene TRBJ2-7, with 11 bases aligning to TRBD2. The CDR3 is made up of 16 amino acids. Germline V gene sequence: CDR1 MNHEY, CDR2 SVGAGI. With V trimmed by 4 bases and J by 0 bases, 5 bases remained unmatched. For the CDR3, the DNA is TGTGCCAGCAGTTTAGATACTAGCGGGAGCTCCTACGAGCAGTACTTC. Its translation: CASSLDTSGSSYEQYF.

The J gene is TRBJ2-5, the V gene TRBV11-3; tentative D call: TRBD2 (5 bases). Germline lookup yields CDR1 SGHNT and CDR2 YENEEA. This CDR3 contains 15 residues. Between the trimmed V and J ends, which lost 5 bases and 7 bases, there was a span of 20 bases. The CDR3 sequence: CASSEARGPGGTQYF. CDR3 nucleotides: TGTGCCAGCAGCGAAGCTAGAGGGCCAGGCGGGACCCAGTACTTC. Looking up the rest from reference TRBV11-3 and TRBJ2-5 gives the full variable domain: EAGVVQSPRYKIIEKKQPVAFWCNPISGHNTLYWYLQNLGQGPELLIRYENEEAVDDSQLPKDRFSAERLKGVDSTLKIQPAELGDSAVYLCASSEARGPGGTQYFGPGTRLLVL.

The rearrangement joins TRBV12-3 or TRBV12-4 to TRBJ2-1; the D gene is possibly TRBD1 (6 bases). This CDR3 is 13 amino acids long. With 5 bases removed from V and 6 bases from J, the gap between germline ends came to 11 bases. The CDR3 loop reads CASSAQGSNEQFF. For the CDR3, the DNA is TGTGCCAGCAGTGCTCAGGGGAGCAATGAGCAGTTCTTC.

The rearrangement links TRBV28 to TRBJ2-7; no clear D. CDR3 length: 12 residues. V shed 6 bases and J shed 7 bases, with 13 bases lying between them. In germline, CDR1 is MDHEN, CDR2 SYDVKM. CDR3 amino acids: CASSVTTFEQYF. The CDR3 DNA reads TGTGCCAGCAGCGTGACAACCTTTGAGCAGTACTTC.

This sequence joins TRBV7-3 and TRBJ2-5, with 7 bases identical to TRBD1. Germline V gives CDR1 SGHTA, CDR2 FQGTGA. The CDR3 runs to 13 residues. With 5 bases clipped from V and 4 bases from J, the junction kept 4 bases outside the gene matches. The CDR3 coding sequence is TGTGCCAGCAGCCCGGGGACAGCAGAGACCCAGTACTTC. This sequence encodes CASSPGTAETQYF.

Here the CDR3 DNA reads TGTGCCAGTAGTCCTCAGGGTAGCGGGACGTTCGGTGAGCAGTTCTTC. It translates to CASSPQGSGTFGEQFF. The chain combines TRBV19 with TRBJ2-1; 8 nucleotides match TRBD2. The J segment lost 9 bases and the V segment lost 5 bases, leaving 15 bases of the junction unmatched. This CDR3 has 16 residues. Germline CDR1 and CDR2: LNHDA and SQIVND (reference sequence).

The chain has TRBV4-3 and TRBJ2-2; TRBD2 might be the D (5 bases). V was trimmed by 4 bases and J by 6 bases, leaving 21 bases between them. The CDR3 runs 17 residues. Germline V CDR1 and CDR2: LGHNA, YSLEER. CDR3 in amino acids: CASSPPRDWRSPGELFF. The DNA of the CDR3 is TGCGCCAGCAGCCCACCCCGCGATTGGAGGTCGCCCGGGGAGCTGTTTTTT.